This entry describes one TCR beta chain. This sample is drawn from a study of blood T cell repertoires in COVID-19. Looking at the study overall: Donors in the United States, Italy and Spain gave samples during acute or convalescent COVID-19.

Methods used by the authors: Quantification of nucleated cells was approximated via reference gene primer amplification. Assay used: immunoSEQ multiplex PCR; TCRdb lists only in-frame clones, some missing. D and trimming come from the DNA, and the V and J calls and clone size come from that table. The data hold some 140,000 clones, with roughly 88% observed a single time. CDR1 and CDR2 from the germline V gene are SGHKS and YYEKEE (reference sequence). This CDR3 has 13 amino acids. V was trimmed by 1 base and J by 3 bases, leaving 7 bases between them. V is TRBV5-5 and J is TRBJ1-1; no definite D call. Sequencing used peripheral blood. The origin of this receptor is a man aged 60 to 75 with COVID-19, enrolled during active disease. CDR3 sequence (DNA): TGTGCCAGCAGCTTGTTCCCTGACACTGAAGCTTTCTTT. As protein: CASSLFPDTEAFF.